The 20 T cell receptor beta chains in this list originate from one sample, sequenced in a study of T cells expressing NK-cell markers. TCRdb reprocessed the 5' RACE reads, with one entry per CDR3 protein and no DNA. The sample has fewer than 550,000 distinct CDR3 sequences, and its top ten clones hold approximately 1.4%. Sequencing was done on a sample of blood T cells: a sorted CD56 or NKG2C T cell subset, CD4+ or CD8+ T cells, or bulk PBMC T cells (not recorded which). The receptors were sampled from a woman aged 45-60 years in good health.

The rearrangement uses TRBV20-1 and TRBJ1-2; TCRdb calls TRBD1, which cannot be checked without DNA. Germline V gene lookup returns CDR1 DFQATT and CDR2 SNEGSKA (reference sequence). This CDR3 is built from 14 residues. CDR3 amino acids: CSANKGTPKGGYTF.

The CDR3 here is CATGGMSGQGPSNTGELFF. V is TRBV24-1 and J is TRBJ2-2; TCRdb gives TRBD1 as the D gene, but with no DNA this cannot be confirmed. The CDR3 has 19 residues. Germline values: CDR1 KGHDR, CDR2 SFDVKD.

This chain uses TRBV24-1 with TRBJ2-1. The CDR3 is 12 residues long. CDR1 is KGHDR and CDR2 is SFDVKD in the germline V gene. The CDR3 here is CATSEGYLEQFF.

The V and J genes are TRBV2 and TRBJ1-1; TCRdb picks TRBD1, but there is no DNA to check that call. Germline CDR1 is SNHLY and CDR2 is FYNNEI. CDR3 length: 13 amino acids. The CDR3 reads CASKLGAVTEAFF.

The rearrangement links TRBV20-1 to TRBJ2-1; no DNA is available, so the TRBD2 call from TCRdb remains unchecked. The length of the CDR3 is 12 residues. CDR1 DFQATT and CDR2 SNEGSKA come from the germline V gene (reference sequence). CDR3 loop: CSASASASSPFF.

The rearrangement uses TRBV4-1 and TRBJ2-7. The CDR3 totals 11 residues. Germline lookup yields CDR1 MGHRA and CDR2 YSYEKL. The CDR3 loop is CASASSYEQYF.

The chain employs TRBV27 and TRBJ2-3; the TRBD2 assignment by TCRdb is unverifiable without DNA. There are 13 residues in the CDR3. CDR1 and CDR2 (germline): MNHEY, SMNVEV (reference sequence). CDR3 region: CASSATSSGTQYF.

The chain combines TRBV3-1 with TRBJ2-2; TCRdb designates TRBD2, a call that cannot be tested without DNA. The CDR3 consists of 19 residues. Germline lookup yields CDR1 LGHDT and CDR2 YNNKEL (reference sequence). The CDR3 protein is CASSQERKRSGKAIGELFF.

The V call is TRBV7-8, the J call TRBJ2-2; the D call of TRBD1 rests on TCRdb alone, since no DNA is present to check it. Germline CDR1 reads SGHVS; CDR2 reads FQNEAQ. This CDR3 has 14 residues. Here the CDR3 reads CASSPRGEVGELFF.

The genes are TRBV7-2 and TRBJ2-3; the TCRdb D gene call, TRBD1, has no DNA to confirm it. The CDR3 runs 15 residues. Germline CDR1 SGHTA, CDR2 FQGNSA. The CDR3 protein is CASSLLGDSTDTQYF.

The rearrangement links TRBV4-2 to TRBJ2-1. The germline gives CDR1 LGHNA, CDR2 YNFKEQ. The CDR3 runs to 14 residues. CDR3 region: CASSREQLYNEQFF.

The chain combines TRBV19 with TRBJ1-1; TCRdb calls TRBD1, which cannot be checked without DNA. Germline-derived CDR1 and CDR2 are LNHDA and SQIVND (reference sequence). The length of the CDR3 is 13 residues. The CDR3 sequence is CASTPLSLSEAFF.

The chain links TRBV6-6 to TRBJ1-4. CDR1 is MNHNY and CDR2 is SVGAGI in the germline V gene (reference sequence). This CDR3 has 15 amino acids. The CDR3 reads CASRNKAWENEKLFF.

V usage is TRBV25-1 and J usage is TRBJ1-1; TCRdb proposes TRBD1, but this gene call is untestable without DNA. The CDR3 loop spans 15 amino acids. Germline V CDR1 and CDR2: MGHDK, SYGVNS. CDR3 protein: CASSEIQAPVTEAFF.

The chain carries TRBV10-3 and TRBJ1-5. Per germline, CDR1 ENHRY and CDR2 SYGVKD. The CDR3 extends over 14 amino acids. The CDR3 is CAISAHTRNQPQHF.

The V call is TRBV5-1, the J call TRBJ2-3; without DNA, the TCRdb call of TRBD2 cannot be checked. This CDR3 spans 16 amino acids. Germline CDR1 and CDR2: SGHRS and YFSETQ. The CDR3 sequence: CASSFRASENTDTQYF.

This rearrangement joins TRBV29-1 to TRBJ2-1; TCRdb lists TRBD1, though no DNA is available to test this call. The CDR3 has 13 residues. Per germline, CDR1 SQVTM and CDR2 ANQGSEA. CDR3 in amino acids: CSVEGGLGNEQFF.

V is TRBV7-9 and J is TRBJ2-7; there is no DNA to check the TCRdb D call of TRBD1. Germline assignment: CDR1 SEHNR and CDR2 FQNEAQ (reference sequence). The CDR3 is 15 residues long. The CDR3 reads CASSFYATGEGEQYF. The full variable domain, with the rest looked up from reference TRBV7-9 and TRBJ2-7, is DTGVSQNPRHKITKRGQNVTFRCDPISEHNRLYWYRQTLGQGPEFLTYFQNEAQLEKSRLLSDRFSAERPKGSFSTLEIQRTEQGDSAMYLCASSFYATGEGEQYFGPGTRLTVT.

The chain employs TRBV12-3 or TRBV12-4 and TRBJ2-1; the D call of TRBD2 rests on TCRdb alone, since no DNA is present to check it. CDR3 size: 19 residues. Here the CDR3 reads CASSPSGTSGPVKGNEQFF.

This sequence joins TRBV12-3 or TRBV12-4 and TRBJ2-1; TCRdb gives TRBD1 as the D gene, but with no DNA this cannot be confirmed. This CDR3 is 19 amino acids long. The CDR3 protein is CASSVAGSGRGAVRNEQFF.